This TCR beta chain was retrieved from a study of T cell responses to AZD1222 COVID-19 vaccine. Findings of the study overall: Among spike-specific TCRs, nearly half reportedly target unmutated variant regions. Females outnumbered males among donors, who were mostly white British; clonal diversity was possibly underestimated.

A remark on this clone: Its specificity is unknown.

Using immunoSEQ multiplex PCR, the repertoire was profiled, and TCRdb retains in-frame clones only, with some absent. The sample contains tens of thousands of clones, approximately 84% of which appear only once. This CDR3 is 17 amino acids long. In germline, CDR1 is SGHVS, CDR2 FNYEAQ. Trimming removed 6 bases from V and 8 bases from J; junction bases left unmatched: 16. This TCR came from an adult in good health. Sequenced material: peripheral blood, taken on day 0 of AZD1222 vaccination. The rearrangement uses TRBV7-6 and TRBJ2-2, with 9 bases matching TRBD2. CDR3 sequence (DNA): TGTGCCAGCAGACATAATAGCGGGAGCGGAGGAGGTGGGGAGCTGTTTTTT. Protein sequence: CASRHNSGSGGGGELFF.